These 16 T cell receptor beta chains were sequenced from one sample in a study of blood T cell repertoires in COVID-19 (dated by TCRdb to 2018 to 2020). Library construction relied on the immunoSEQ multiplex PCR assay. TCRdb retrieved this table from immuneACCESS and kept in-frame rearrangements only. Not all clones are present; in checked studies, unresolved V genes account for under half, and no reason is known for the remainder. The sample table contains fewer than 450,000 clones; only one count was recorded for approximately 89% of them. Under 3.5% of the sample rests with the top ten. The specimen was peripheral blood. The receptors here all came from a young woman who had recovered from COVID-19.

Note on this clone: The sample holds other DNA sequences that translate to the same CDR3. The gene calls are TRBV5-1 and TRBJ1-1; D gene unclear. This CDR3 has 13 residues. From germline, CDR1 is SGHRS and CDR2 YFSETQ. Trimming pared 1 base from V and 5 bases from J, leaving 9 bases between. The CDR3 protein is CASSLRGGTEAFF. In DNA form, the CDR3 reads TGCGCCAGCAGCTTGCGGGGAGGAACTGAAGCTTTCTTT.

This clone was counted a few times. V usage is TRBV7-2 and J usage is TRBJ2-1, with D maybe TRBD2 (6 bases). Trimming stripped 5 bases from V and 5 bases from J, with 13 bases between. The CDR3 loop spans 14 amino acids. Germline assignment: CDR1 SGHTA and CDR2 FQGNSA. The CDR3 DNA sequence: TGTGCCAGCAGCCCTACAGGAGGGCACAATGAGCAGTTCTTC. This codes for CASSPTGGHNEQFF.

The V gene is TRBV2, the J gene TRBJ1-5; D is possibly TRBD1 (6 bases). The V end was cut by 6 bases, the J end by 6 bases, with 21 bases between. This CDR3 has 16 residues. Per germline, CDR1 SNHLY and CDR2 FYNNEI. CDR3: CASSDRDIGVSQPQHF. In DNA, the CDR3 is TGTGCCAGCAGCGACCGGGACATAGGGGTCAGTCAGCCCCAGCATTTT.

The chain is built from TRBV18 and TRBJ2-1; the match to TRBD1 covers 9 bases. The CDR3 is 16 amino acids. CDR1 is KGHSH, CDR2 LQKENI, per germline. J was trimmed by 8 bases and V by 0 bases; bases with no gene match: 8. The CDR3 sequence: CASSPPRDRDKDEQFF. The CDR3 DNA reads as TGTGCCAGCTCACCACCGCGGGACAGGGATAAGGATGAGCAGTTCTTC.

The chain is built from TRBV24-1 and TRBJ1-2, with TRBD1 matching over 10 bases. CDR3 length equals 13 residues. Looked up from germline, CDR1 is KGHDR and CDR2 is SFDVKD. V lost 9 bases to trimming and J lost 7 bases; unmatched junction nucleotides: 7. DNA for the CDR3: TGTGCCACCTCTCCGGGACAGGGGCTTGGCTACACCTTC. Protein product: CATSPGQGLGYTF.

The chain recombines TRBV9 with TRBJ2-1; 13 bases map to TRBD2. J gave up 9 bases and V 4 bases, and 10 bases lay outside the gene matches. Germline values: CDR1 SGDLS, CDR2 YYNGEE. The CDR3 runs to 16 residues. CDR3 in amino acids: CASSPKTSGRWGEQFF. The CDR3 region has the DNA TGTGCCAGCAGCCCGAAGACTAGCGGGAGGTGGGGTGAGCAGTTCTTC. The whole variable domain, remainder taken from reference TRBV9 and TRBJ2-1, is DSGVTQTPKHLITATGQRVTLRCSPRSGDLSVYWYQQSLDQGLQFLIQYYNGEERAKGNILERFSAQQFPDLHSELNLSSLELGDSALYFCASSPKTSGRWGEQFFGPGTRLTVL.

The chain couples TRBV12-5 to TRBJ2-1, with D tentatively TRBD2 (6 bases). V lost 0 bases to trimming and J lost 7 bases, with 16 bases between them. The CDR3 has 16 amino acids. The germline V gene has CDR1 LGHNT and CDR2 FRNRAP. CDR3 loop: CASGLVLSGRANEQFF. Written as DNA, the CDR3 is TGTGCTAGTGGTTTGGTACTTAGCGGCCGAGCTAATGAGCAGTTCTTC.

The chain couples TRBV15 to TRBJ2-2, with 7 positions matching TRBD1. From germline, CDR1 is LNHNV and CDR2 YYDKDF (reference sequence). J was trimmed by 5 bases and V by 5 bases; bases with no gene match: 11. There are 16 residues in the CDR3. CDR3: CATSGVTGRITGELFF. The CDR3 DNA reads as TGTGCCACCAGCGGGGTGACAGGGAGAATTACCGGGGAGCTGTTTTTT.

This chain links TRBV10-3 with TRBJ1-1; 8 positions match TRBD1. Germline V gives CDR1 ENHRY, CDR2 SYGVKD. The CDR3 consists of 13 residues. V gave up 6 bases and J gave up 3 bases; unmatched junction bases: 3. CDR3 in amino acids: CAIRTGEDTEAFF. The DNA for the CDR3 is TGTGCCATCAGGACAGGGGAGGACACTGAAGCTTTCTTT.

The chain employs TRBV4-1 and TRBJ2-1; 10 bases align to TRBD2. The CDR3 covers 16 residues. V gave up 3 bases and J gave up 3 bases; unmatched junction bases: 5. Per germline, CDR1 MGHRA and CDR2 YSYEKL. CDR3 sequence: CASSQALAGDYNEQFF. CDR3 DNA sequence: TGCGCCAGCAGCCAGGCCCTAGCGGGGGACTACAATGAGCAGTTCTTC.

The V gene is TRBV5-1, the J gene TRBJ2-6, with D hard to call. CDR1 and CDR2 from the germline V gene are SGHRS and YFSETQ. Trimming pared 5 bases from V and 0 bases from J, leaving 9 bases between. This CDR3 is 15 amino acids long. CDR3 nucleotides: TGCGCCAGCAGTGCAGTACCCTCTGGGGCCAACGTCCTGACTTTC. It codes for CASSAVPSGANVLTF.

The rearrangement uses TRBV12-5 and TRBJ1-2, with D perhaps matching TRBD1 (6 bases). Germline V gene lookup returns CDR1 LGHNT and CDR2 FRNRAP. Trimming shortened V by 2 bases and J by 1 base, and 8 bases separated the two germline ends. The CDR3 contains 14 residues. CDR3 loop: CASGLTGINYGYTF. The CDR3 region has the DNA TGTGCTAGTGGTTTGACAGGGATTAACTATGGCTACACCTTC.

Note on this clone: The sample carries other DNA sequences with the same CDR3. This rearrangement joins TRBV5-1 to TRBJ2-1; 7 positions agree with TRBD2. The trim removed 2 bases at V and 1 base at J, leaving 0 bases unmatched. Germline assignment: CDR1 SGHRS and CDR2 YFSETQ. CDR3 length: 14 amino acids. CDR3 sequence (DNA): TGCGCCAGCAGCTTAGCGGGGTCCTACAATGAGCAGTTCTTC. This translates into CASSLAGSYNEQFF.

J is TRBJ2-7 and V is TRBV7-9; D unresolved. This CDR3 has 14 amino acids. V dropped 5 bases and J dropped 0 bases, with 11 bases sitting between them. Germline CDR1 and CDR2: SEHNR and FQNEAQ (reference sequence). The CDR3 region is CASSLSQLSYEQYV. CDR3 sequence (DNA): TGTGCCAGCAGCCTTTCACAGCTCTCCTACGAGCAGTACGTC.

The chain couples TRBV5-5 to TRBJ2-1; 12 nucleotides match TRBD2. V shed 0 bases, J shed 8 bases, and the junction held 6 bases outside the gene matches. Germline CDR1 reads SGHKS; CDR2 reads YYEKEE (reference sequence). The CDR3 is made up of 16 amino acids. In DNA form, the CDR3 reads TGTGCCAGCAGCTTGGGGCCTAGCGGGAGGGGAGATGAGCAGTTCTTC. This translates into CASSLGPSGRGDEQFF.

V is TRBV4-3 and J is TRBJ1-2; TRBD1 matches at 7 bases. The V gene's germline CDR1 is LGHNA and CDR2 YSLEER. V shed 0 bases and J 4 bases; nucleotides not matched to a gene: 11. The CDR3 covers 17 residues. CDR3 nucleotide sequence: TGCGCCAGCAGCCAAGAGCGGGACAGTGGGGGCTTCTATGGCTACACCTTC. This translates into CASSQERDSGGFYGYTF.